These 20 T cell receptor beta chains originate from one sample sequenced in a study of cytomegalovirus exposure and HLA in healthy donors. PCR used 60 Vbeta primers and 13 Jbeta primers. Some clones are missing from TCRdb's copy, which holds only in-frame ones; the method was immunoSEQ multiplex PCR. The sample yields 110,000 or so clones, 65% to 80% seen once. Material: PBMCs. The receptor set was obtained from a man aged 18 to 35 in good health and CMV-seropositive.

The CDR3 sequence is CASSPLGEDTQYF. The DNA of the CDR3 is TGTGCCAGCTCACCGTTGGGAGAAGATACGCAGTATTTT. The gene calls are TRBV18 and TRBJ2-3; a weak D match, TRBD2 (5 bases). V shed 3 bases and J shed 5 bases, with 9 bases lying between them. Germline CDR1 and CDR2: KGHSH and LQKENI. The CDR3 spans 13 residues. The variable domain in full, with the rest retrieved from reference TRBV18 and TRBJ2-3, is NAGVMQNPRHLVRRRGQEARLRCSPMKGHSHVYWYRQLPEEGLKFMVYLQKENIIDESGMPKERFSAEFPKEGPSILRIQQVVRGDSAAYFCASSPLGEDTQYFGPGTRLTVL.

The CDR3, as DNA: TGTGCCAGCAGCAGGGAGGGGGGCAGAGGCGGGGAGCTGTTTTTT. Its translation is CASSREGGRGGELFF. The chain combines TRBV5-4 with TRBJ2-2, with D perhaps matching TRBD2 (7 bases). The CDR3 sequence is 15 residues long. Germline-derived CDR1 and CDR2 are SGHNT and YYREEE (reference sequence). V lost 4 bases and J 7 bases, leaving 17 bases between the germline ends.

A few counts support this clone. The rearrangement uses TRBV6-5 and TRBJ2-2; D is perhaps TRBD2 (5 bases). Trimming took 7 bases from V and 6 from J, leaving 18 bases between them. Per the germline V gene, CDR1 is MNHEY and CDR2 is SVGAGI. The CDR3 covers 15 residues. In nucleotides, the CDR3 is TGTGCCAGCAAGATAACCGGGGAGTGGGCCGGGGAGCTGTTTTTT. Translation gives CASKITGEWAGELFF.

The chain carries TRBV6-1 and TRBJ1-1; perhaps TRBD1 as D (6 bases). V gave up 1 base and J gave up 3 bases, with 6 bases separating them. The CDR3 is 13 amino acids. Germline-derived CDR1 and CDR2 are MNHNS and SASEGT. The DNA for the CDR3 is TGTGCCAGCAGTGAAGAGGGGGACACTGAAGCTTTCTTT. Its translation: CASSEEGDTEAFF.

The V call is TRBV6-1, the J call TRBJ1-5, with D uncertain. This CDR3 is built from 16 residues. The germline gives CDR1 MNHNS, CDR2 SASEGT. The V end was cut by 4 bases, the J end by 1 base, with 14 bases between. The CDR3 loop is CASSASTGSSNQPQHF. In DNA, the CDR3 is TGTGCCAGCAGTGCAAGTACGGGGTCGAGCAATCAGCCCCAGCATTTT.

The chain combines TRBV15 with TRBJ2-1; D remains ambiguous. The CDR3 has 13 residues. Between the trimmed V and J ends, which lost 1 base and 9 bases, there was a span of 10 bases. CDR1 is LNHNV, CDR2 YYDKDF, per germline (reference sequence). The CDR3 nucleotides are TGTGCCACCAGCAGAGTACGAGGTTCTGAGCAGTTCTTC. Amino acid sequence: CATSRVRGSEQFF.

The chain couples TRBV15 to TRBJ1-5; TRBD1 might be the D (5 bases). This CDR3 comprises 17 residues. Trimming removed 1 base from V and 4 bases from J, with 17 bases in between. The germline gives CDR1 LNHNV, CDR2 YYDKDF (reference sequence). The CDR3 DNA reads TGTGCCACCAGCAGAGGCGGGGCGGGAGGGCTTAATCAGCCCCAGCATTTT. This encodes CATSRGGAGGLNQPQHF.

The gene calls are TRBV9 and TRBJ2-7; TRBD1 aligns across 12 bases. Germline-derived CDR1 and CDR2 are SGDLS and YYNGEE. The CDR3 sequence is 15 residues long. With 4 bases clipped from V and 7 bases from J, the junction kept 9 bases outside the gene matches. The CDR3 nucleotides read TGTGCCAGCAGCTCCCGGGACAGGGGGCTGAATGAGCAGTACTTC. This encodes CASSSRDRGLNEQYF.

The gene calls are TRBV25-1 and TRBJ1-5, with D maybe TRBD1 (5 bases). Germline values: CDR1 MGHDK, CDR2 SYGVNS. This CDR3 comprises 18 residues. The V gene lost 4 bases and the J gene lost 2 bases, with 21 bases spanning the gap. The CDR3 sequence: CASSARDPTWRGNQPQHF. CDR3 sequence (DNA): TGTGCCAGCAGTGCCCGGGACCCCACTTGGAGGGGCAATCAGCCCCAGCATTTT.

This clone was picked up a small number of times. The J gene is TRBJ1-1, the V gene TRBV11-2; 8 bases map to TRBD1. J was trimmed by 2 bases and V by 7 bases; bases with no gene match: 6. Looked up from germline, CDR1 is SGHAT and CDR2 is FQNNGV. The CDR3 runs 14 residues. CDR3: CASTRGQANTEAFF. As DNA, the CDR3 is TGTGCCAGCACCCGGGGACAGGCAAACACTGAAGCTTTCTTT.

The chain links TRBV25-1 to TRBJ1-6, with D possibly matching TRBD1 (6 bases). The germline CDR1 and CDR2 sequences are MGHDK and SYGVNS. Trimming shortened V by 0 bases and J by 8 bases, and 8 bases separated the two germline ends. CDR3 length: 14 amino acids. The CDR3, as DNA: TGTGCCAGCAGTGAATATAAGGGGGATTCACCCCTCCACTTT. Translation gives CASSEYKGDSPLHF.

V and J are TRBV6-5 and TRBJ1-1, with no clear D. The CDR3 length is 15 residues. Trimming took 8 bases from V and 0 from J, leaving 16 bases between them. CDR1 is MNHEY and CDR2 is SVGAGI in the germline V gene. Here the CDR3 DNA reads TGTGCCAGCCTTTTCGCCGTCGGGATGAACACTGAAGCTTTCTTT. Amino acids: CASLFAVGMNTEAFF.

The chain employs TRBV15 and TRBJ1-1; D uncertain. The V gene lost 0 bases and the J gene lost 4 bases, with 9 bases spanning the gap. This CDR3 comprises 14 residues. Germline-derived CDR1 and CDR2 are LNHNV and YYDKDF (reference sequence). The CDR3 DNA reads as TGTGCCACCAGCAGAGACCAGTTTCCCACTGAAGCTTTCTTT. It codes for CATSRDQFPTEAFF.

CDR3 sequence (DNA): TGTGCCAGCAGTAGAGGGTTGGGAGATCAGCCCCAGCATTTT. The encoded protein is CASSRGLGDQPQHF. The chain links TRBV6-1 to TRBJ1-5, with D uncertain. Deletions cut 5 bases from V and 5 bases from J, with 13 bases between. CDR1 MNHNS and CDR2 SASEGT come from the germline V gene. The CDR3 is 14 residues long.

A remark on this clone: The same CDR3 also results from other DNA sequences found in this sample. The V call is TRBV7-9, the J call TRBJ1-1, with D maybe TRBD1 (5 bases). Germline V gives CDR1 SEHNR, CDR2 FQNEAQ (reference sequence). The CDR3 runs to 12 residues. Trimming stripped 3 bases from V and 7 bases from J, with 9 bases between. The CDR3 is CASSLGGDEAFF. The CDR3 DNA sequence: TGTGCCAGCAGCTTGGGGGGAGATGAAGCTTTCTTT.

As concerns this clone: Other DNA sequences in the same sample also yield this CDR3. The chain couples TRBV5-1 to TRBJ2-6, with 7 nucleotides matching TRBD1. V lost 3 bases, J lost 2 bases, and 2 bases stayed unmatched. Germline lookup yields CDR1 SGHRS and CDR2 YFSETQ. The CDR3 spans 15 residues. The CDR3 protein is CASSSTGAGANVLTF. In nucleotides, the CDR3 is TGCGCCAGCAGCTCAACAGGGGCTGGGGCCAACGTCCTGACTTTC.

V is TRBV19 and J is TRBJ2-3; D might be TRBD2 (5 bases). The length of the CDR3 is 14 residues. V lost 5 bases and J lost 4, with 13 bases in between. The germline gives CDR1 LNHDA, CDR2 SQIVND (reference sequence). The CDR3 DNA is TGTGCCAGTAGTTTCCTAGCATCCTCAGATACGCAGTATTTT. As protein: CASSFLASSDTQYF.

A few counts support this clone. The rearrangement uses TRBV18 and TRBJ2-5; possible D gene TRBD2, 6 bases. Looked up from germline, CDR1 is KGHSH and CDR2 is LQKENI. CDR3 length equals 13 residues. Trimming left V 6 bases short and J 4 bases short, with 12 bases between. CDR3 region: CASSLEGRETQYF. In DNA, the CDR3 is TGTGCCAGCTCCCTGGAGGGGAGAGAGACCCAGTACTTC.

The J gene is TRBJ1-2, the V gene TRBV10-3; a possible D gene is TRBD1 (5 bases). With 0 bases removed from V and 10 bases from J, the gap between germline ends came to 15 bases. This CDR3 comprises 14 residues. Germline V gives CDR1 ENHRY, CDR2 SYGVKD. Here the CDR3 reads CAISESGGESDYTF. CDR3 DNA sequence: TGTGCCATCAGTGAGTCCGGAGGGGAAAGTGACTACACCTTC.

A remark on this clone: The DNA is left out, because the CDR3 cannot be placed on it with certainty; the CDR3 is given as TCRdb lists it. The V gene is TRBV27, the J gene TRBJ1-6; TRBD1, the table's D call, was not compared with the DNA. From its first to its last residue, the CDR3 has 14 amino acids. The germline gives CDR1 MNHEY, CDR2 SMNVEV (reference sequence). The CDR3 loop is CASSTSTGGSPLHF.